Listed below are T cell receptor beta chains from one sample, sequenced in a study of cytotoxic CD8 clonotypes in ibrutinib-treated CLL. Clones were read by immunoSEQ multiplex PCR, and TCRdb kept only the in-frame ones, dropping some. The repertoire holds about 140,000 clones, with approximately 90% as singletons. Sequencing was performed on PBMCs, taken after 12 months of ibrutinib treatment. Source of these receptors: a human donor with chronic lymphocytic leukemia. The CDR3 runs from the conserved cysteine through the conserved F or W. D genes are given only for firm matches. The size of a clone is reported for some rows only, either as once, few or many, or as a class for expanded clones.

size: -; J: TRBJ2-1; D: -; V: TRBV5-1; DNA: TGCGCCAGCAGCTTACGGGATGAGGCTTTTAGGTTCTTC; CDR3: CASSLRDEAFRFF
size: -; J: TRBJ2-7; D: -; V: TRBV28; DNA: TGTGCCAGCAGTTTGGGTGGACGGACCTACGAGCAGTACTTC; CDR3: CASSLGGRTYEQYF
size: -; J: TRBJ2-2; D: -; V: TRBV6-5; DNA: TGTGCCAGCGGGAGACTCGGAAACACCGGGGAGCTGTTTTTT; CDR3: CASGRLGNTGELFF
size: -; J: TRBJ2-7; D: TRBD2; V: TRBV11-2; DNA: TGTGCCAGCAGCTTGGGACTAGCGGGAGACGAGCAGTACTTC; CDR3: CASSLGLAGDEQYF
size: -; J: TRBJ2-1; D: TRBD2; V: TRBV5-5; DNA: TGTGCCAGCAGCGCATTGGGACTAGCGGGAGACAATGAGCAGTTCTTC; CDR3: CASSALGLAGDNEQFF
size: once; J: TRBJ2-7; D: TRBD2; V: TRBV4-1; DNA: TGCGCCAGCAGCCAAGAAACTAGCGGGTTCTCCTACGAGCAGTACTTC; CDR3: CASSQETSGFSYEQYF
size: -; J: TRBJ1-1; D: TRBD1; V: TRBV30; DNA: TGTGCCTGGGCTACGGGGACAGGGGTCACTGAAGCTTTCTTT; CDR3: CAWATGTGVTEAFF
size: -; J: TRBJ2-2; D: TRBD1; V: TRBV19; DNA: TGTGCCAGTATAGGGGTGAGACAGGGAGTGAGAGCCGGGGAGCTGTTTTTT; CDR3: CASIGVRQGVRAGELFF
size: -; J: TRBJ2-3; D: -; V: TRBV7-3; DNA: TGTGCCAGCAGCCCCCGTACGAGCCCAGATACGCAGTATTTT; CDR3: CASSPRTSPDTQYF
size: -; J: TRBJ2-1; D: TRBD2; V: TRBV6-5; DNA: TGTGCCAGCAGTGCCGGGACTAGCGGGAACAATGAGCAGTTCTTC; CDR3: CASSAGTSGNNEQFF
size: -; J: TRBJ2-3; D: -; V: TRBV27; DNA: TGTGCCAGCAGCTTACTAGGAGGAACTCTAGATACGCAGTATTTT; CDR3: CASSLLGGTLDTQYF
size: -; J: TRBJ1-1; D: -; V: TRBV10-3; DNA: TGTGCCATCAGTGAGTTCGGGGAAAACACTGAAGCTTTCTTT; CDR3: CAISEFGENTEAFF
size: -; J: TRBJ2-5; D: -; V: TRBV28; DNA: TGTGCCAGCAGTTACCCTAGCGCCGAGTCTGGGAAGACCCAGTACTTC; CDR3: CASSYPSAESGKTQYF
size: -; J: TRBJ2-1; D: TRBD2; V: TRBV19; DNA: TGTGCCAGTTCCTATCCAGCGGGAGTGAATGAGCAGTTCTTC; CDR3: CASSYPAGVNEQFF
size: -; J: TRBJ2-1; D: TRBD1; V: TRBV7-6; DNA: TGTGCCACTTCGGACAGGGAACACAATGAGCAGTTCTTC; CDR3: CATSDREHNEQFF
size: -; J: TRBJ2-7; D: -; V: TRBV5-1; DNA: TGCGCCAGCAGCTTGGAACAGGGTGTCTCCTACGAGCAGTACTTC; CDR3: CASSLEQGVSYEQYF
size: -; J: TRBJ2-4; D: TRBD1; V: TRBV19; DNA: TGTGCCAGCCATGGGACAGGGCAATTCAGCGAGGCCGACATTCAGTACTTC; CDR3: CASHGTGQFSEADIQYF
size: -; J: TRBJ2-7; D: -; V: TRBV6-5; DNA: TGTGCCAGCAGTTACCTCGGACCTGCCTACGAGCAGTACTTC; CDR3: CASSYLGPAYEQYF
size: -; J: TRBJ1-2; D: -; V: TRBV30; DNA: TGTGCCTGGAGTGTTGAGTCTATTTACTATGGCTACACCTTC; CDR3: CAWSVESIYYGYTF
size: few; J: TRBJ2-5; D: TRBD2; V: TRBV2; DNA: TGTGCCAGCAGTGGTCGGGAGGCCCAAGAGACCCAGTACTTC; CDR3: CASSGREAQETQYF
size: few; J: TRBJ1-5; D: -; V: TRBV28; DNA: TGTGCCAGCAGTTTGGGGGGTCGGCAGCCCCAGCATTTT; CDR3: CASSLGGRQPQHF
size: -; J: TRBJ1-1; D: -; V: TRBV9; DNA: TGTGCCAGCAGCGTAGGGAGAAACACTGAAGCTTTCTTT; CDR3: CASSVGRNTEAFF
size: -; J: TRBJ2-2; D: TRBD2; V: TRBV5-4; DNA: TGTGCCAGCAGCCATGAGGGTAGCGGGAGGGCCGGGGAGCTGTTTTTT; CDR3: CASSHEGSGRAGELFF
size: -; J: TRBJ1-2; D: -; V: TRBV19; DNA: TGTGCCAGTAAACGTGGCCCCACGGCGAATGGCTACACCTTC; CDR3: CASKRGPTANGYTF
size: -; J: TRBJ1-2; D: -; V: TRBV6-6; DNA: TGTGCCAGCAGTTACATTCCAGGGTTCTATGGCTACACCTTC; CDR3: CASSYIPGFYGYTF
size: -; J: TRBJ1-4; D: -; V: TRBV27; DNA: TGTGCCAGCACCCCTGGACAGACAACTAATGAAAAACTGTTTTTT; CDR3: CASTPGQTTNEKLFF
size: -; J: TRBJ2-5; D: TRBD2; V: TRBV4-3; DNA: TGCGCCAGCAGCCAAGATTTAACTAGCGGGAGATGGGGTGCGAAAGAGACCCAGTACTTC; CDR3: CASSQDLTSGRWGAKETQYF
size: -; J: TRBJ2-3; D: TRBD2; V: TRBV19; DNA: TGTGCCAGTAGTCCTCAACCTAGCGGGAGGGCCGGGGATACGCAGTATTTT; CDR3: CASSPQPSGRAGDTQYF
size: -; J: TRBJ2-7; D: TRBD1; V: TRBV10-1; DNA: TGCGCCAGCAGTGTACAGGGGGCCGAGCAGTACTTC; CDR3: CASSVQGAEQYF
size: -; J: TRBJ2-7; D: -; V: TRBV21-1; DNA: TGTGCCAGCAGCAAAGGCGGCTATTACGAGTACGAGCAGTACTTC; CDR3: CASSKGGYYEYEQYF
size: once; J: TRBJ2-7; D: TRBD1; V: TRBV18; DNA: TGTGCCAGCTCTCTCGCCCGGGACAGGGCGGCCTACGAGCAGTACTTC; CDR3: CASSLARDRAAYEQYF
size: -; J: TRBJ2-2; D: TRBD2; V: TRBV7-6; DNA: TGTGCCAGCAGCCAGACTAGCGGGAGTGGGACCGGGGAGCTGTTTTTT; CDR3: CASSQTSGSGTGELFF
size: -; J: TRBJ2-5; D: -; V: TRBV4-1; DNA: TGCGCCAGCAGCCAAGGCGGCCAGGGGTTACCAGAGACCCAGTACTTC; CDR3: CASSQGGQGLPETQYF
size: -; J: TRBJ1-2; D: -; V: TRBV6-6; DNA: TGTGCCAGCAGCCCAGGGACATTGGATGTTCGCTCCACCTTC; CDR3: CASSPGTLDVRSTF
size: -; J: TRBJ1-5; D: TRBD1; V: TRBV19; DNA: TGTGCCAGTAGTACACAGGGGGCAAATTACCAGCCCCAGCATTTT; CDR3: CASSTQGANYQPQHF
size: -; J: TRBJ1-5; D: TRBD1; V: TRBV4-3; DNA: TGCGCCAGCAGCCAAGAATTGGGAACGACAGGGCGGAATAATCAGCCCCAGCATTTT; CDR3: CASSQELGTTGRNNQPQHF
size: -; J: TRBJ2-1; D: TRBD2; V: TRBV9; DNA: TGTGCCAGCAGCGGATCCTTAGCGGGACCCTCCTACAATGAGCAGTTCTTC; CDR3: CASSGSLAGPSYNEQFF
size: -; J: TRBJ1-5; D: -; V: TRBV10-3; DNA: TGTGCCATCAGTGAGTCGGAGGGGCAGCCCCAGCATTTT; CDR3: CAISESEGQPQHF